Listed here are 10 T cell receptor beta chains from one sample, sequenced in a study of shared clonotypes between healthy human individuals. Generated by immunoSEQ multiplex PCR, the TCRdb table keeps only in-frame clones and is missing some. The top ten clones hold 0.11% of a sample with some 600,000 clones, approximately 96% of them seen once. The naive CD8 subset, CD45RO-negative cells positively selected for CCR7, excluded terminally differentiated effector memory CD45RA+ cells. The sequenced sample consisted of naive CD8+ T cells sorted from blood. These TCRs come from a woman aged 25 to 39 in good health.

The table lists this clone with a count of one. The V gene is TRBV6-1, the J gene TRBJ2-7; perhaps TRBD2 as D (7 bases). This CDR3 contains 14 residues. Germline CDR1 reads MNHNS; CDR2 reads SASEGT. V lost 6 bases and J lost 2, with 14 bases in between. For the CDR3, the DNA is TGTGCCAGCAGCGTTTGGGGGGGGCCCTACGAGCAGTACTTC. It yields the protein CASSVWGGPYEQYF.

V usage is TRBV29-1 and J usage is TRBJ2-5; 7 nucleotides agree with TRBD2. CDR1 SQVTM and CDR2 ANQGSEA come from the germline V gene. The CDR3 totals 14 residues. J gave up 0 bases and V 3 bases, and 4 bases lay outside the gene matches. The CDR3: CSVEGLADQETQYF. Here the CDR3 DNA reads TGCAGCGTTGAGGGGCTAGCGGACCAAGAGACCCAGTACTTC.

The chain joins TRBV5-6 to TRBJ1-2, with D possibly TRBD1 on 5 matching bases. The CDR3 consists of 15 residues. Trimming pared 0 bases from V and 0 bases from J, leaving 9 bases between. Germline V gives CDR1 SGHDT, CDR2 YYEEEE. DNA for the CDR3: TGTGCCAGCAGCTTGGCCTGGGGGACTAACTATGGCTACACCTTC. Protein: CASSLAWGTNYGYTF.

The rearrangement uses TRBV9 and TRBJ1-2; the D gene is possibly TRBD1 (5 bases). The CDR3 has 18 residues. The germline V and J ends were trimmed by 4 bases and 0 bases, with 22 bases remaining between them. CDR1 is SGDLS, CDR2 YYNGEE, per germline. This CDR3 reads CASSLSGGATRTNYGYTF. The DNA for the CDR3 is TGTGCCAGCAGCCTCAGCGGAGGGGCAACTCGCACTAACTATGGCTACACCTTC.

The chain has TRBV16 and TRBJ1-1; tentatively, D is TRBD1 (6 bases). CDR1 is KGHSY and CDR2 is FQNENV in the germline V gene. The germline V and J ends were trimmed by 7 bases and 2 bases, with 17 bases remaining between them. The CDR3 has 15 amino acids. The CDR3 loop reads CASNEQGVENTEAFF. Written as DNA, the CDR3 is TGTGCCAGCAACGAACAGGGAGTGGAAAACACTGAAGCTTTCTTT.

This rearrangement joins TRBV2 to TRBJ2-7; maybe TRBD2 (6 bases). V was cut by 1 base and J by 5 bases, with 12 bases left in between. Germline CDR1 is SNHLY and CDR2 is FYNNEI. This CDR3 spans 14 amino acids. The CDR3, as DNA: TGTGCCAGCAGTGAAGGTCGGGGAGGTGACGAGCAGTACTTC. This translates into CASSEGRGGDEQYF.

This sequence joins TRBV28 and TRBJ1-1; D remains unclear. V was clipped by 2 bases and J by 2 bases, with 12 bases between them. Germline-derived CDR1 and CDR2 are MDHEN and SYDVKM. The CDR3 is made up of 15 amino acids. DNA for the CDR3: TGTGCCAGCAGTTTAAAAAACGTGGGAAACACTGAAGCTTTCTTT. It translates to CASSLKNVGNTEAFF.

The chain carries TRBV7-9 and TRBJ2-2; 9 positions agree with TRBD1. Trimming removed 6 bases from V and 7 bases from J; junction bases left unmatched: 9. From germline, CDR1 is SEHNR and CDR2 FQNEAQ (reference sequence). The CDR3 spans 15 residues. CDR3 nucleotide sequence: TGTGCCAGCAGGGCCGGGACAGGGATATACGGGGAGCTGTTTTTT. Translation gives CASRAGTGIYGELFF.

A single count supports this clone. V is TRBV2 and J is TRBJ1-1; TRBD1 agrees at 10 bases. The CDR3 loop spans 17 amino acids. V was clipped by 3 bases and J by 4 bases; unmatched bases: 11. CDR1 is SNHLY and CDR2 is FYNNEI in the germline V gene. The CDR3 spells CASSDSRDRGVATEAFF. In DNA form, the CDR3 reads TGTGCCAGCAGTGATTCGCGGGACAGGGGAGTGGCCACTGAAGCTTTCTTT.

This rearrangement joins TRBV7-8 to TRBJ2-7; a weak D match, TRBD1 (6 bases). This CDR3 has 16 amino acids. Trimming shortened V by 5 bases and J by 0 bases, and 17 bases separated the two germline ends. Germline CDR1 and CDR2: SGHVS and FQNEAQ. CDR3 region: CASSLYRQASSYEQYF. The CDR3 bases are TGTGCCAGCAGCCTATACCGACAGGCTAGCTCCTACGAGCAGTACTTC.